Sequencing of this T cell receptor beta chain was carried out in a study of cytomegalovirus exposure and HLA in healthy donors. Findings of the study overall: Most TCR beta V segments were productive about 90% or about 30% of the time in an earlier analysis. Sequencing likely produced, as an artifact, a cluster of highly shared sequence variants. The classifier was said to identify cytomegalovirus status with high specificity and sensitivity.

With V trimmed by 5 bases and J by 7 bases, 8 bases remained unmatched. Per germline, CDR1 SGHNT and CDR2 YENEEA. The CDR3 has 15 amino acids. PCR used 60 Vbeta primers and 13 Jbeta primers. Sequencing used immunoSEQ multiplex PCR; TCRdb keeps in-frame clones, though not all of them. Among about 260,000 clones, roughly 86% were seen once, and the ten largest hold roughly 2%. This clone was counted only a few times. The antigen remains unidentified. The chain is built from TRBV11-3 and TRBJ1-4; the match to TRBD1 covers 9 bases. The sample was PBMCs. The clonotype was recovered from a woman in her forties in good health and CMV-seropositive. CDR3 sequence: CASSPTGGAGEKLFF. The CDR3, as DNA: TGTGCCAGCAGCCCAACAGGGGGCGCGGGTGAAAAACTGTTTTTT.